The TCR beta chain described here comes from a study of T-cell reconstitution after alpha-beta-depleted transplantation in children. The CDR3 totals 15 residues. CDR1 and CDR2 (germline): LGHNA, YSLEER. V was clipped by 0 bases and J by 6 bases, with 12 bases between them. Unique molecular identifiers were used to barcode this TCRbeta library. From the PCR reads, TCRdb called clonotypes with MiXCR, one entry per CDR3 protein. The sample lists about 500,000 distinct CDR3 sequences; 32% were seen once. This receptor was taken from a human donor who donated a stem cell graft to a child with aplastic anemia. V and J are TRBV4-3 and TRBJ2-1; D possibly corresponds to TRBD2 (7 bases). The sequences come from PBMCs from the stem cell graft donor, collected from the stem cell graft. The CDR3 spells CASSQEGGRANEQFF. The CDR3 bases are TGCGCCAGCAGCCAAGAAGGGGGGAGGGCCAATGAGCAGTTCTTC.